This T cell receptor beta chain was sequenced in a study of blood T cell repertoires in COVID-19. Study at large: Researchers got acute and convalescent COVID-19 samples from the United States, Italy and Spain.

Sequencing used immunoSEQ multiplex PCR; TCRdb keeps in-frame clones, though not all of them. The table lists 350,000 to 400,000 clones, more than 85% of them singletons. Sequenced sample: PBMCs or T cells enriched from blood (not recorded which). The clonotype originates from a woman aged 35 to 49 who had been exposed to COVID-19.

CDR3 DNA: TGTGCCAGCAGCCTGCGTAGAGCGAGGATTTACAATGAGCAGTTCTTC. The encoded protein is CASSLRRARIYNEQFF. The V gene is TRBV7-2, the J gene TRBJ2-1, with no clear D. V shed 5 bases and J shed 4 bases, with 18 bases lying between them. The CDR3 loop spans 16 amino acids. CDR1 and CDR2 from the germline V gene are SGHTA and FQGNSA.